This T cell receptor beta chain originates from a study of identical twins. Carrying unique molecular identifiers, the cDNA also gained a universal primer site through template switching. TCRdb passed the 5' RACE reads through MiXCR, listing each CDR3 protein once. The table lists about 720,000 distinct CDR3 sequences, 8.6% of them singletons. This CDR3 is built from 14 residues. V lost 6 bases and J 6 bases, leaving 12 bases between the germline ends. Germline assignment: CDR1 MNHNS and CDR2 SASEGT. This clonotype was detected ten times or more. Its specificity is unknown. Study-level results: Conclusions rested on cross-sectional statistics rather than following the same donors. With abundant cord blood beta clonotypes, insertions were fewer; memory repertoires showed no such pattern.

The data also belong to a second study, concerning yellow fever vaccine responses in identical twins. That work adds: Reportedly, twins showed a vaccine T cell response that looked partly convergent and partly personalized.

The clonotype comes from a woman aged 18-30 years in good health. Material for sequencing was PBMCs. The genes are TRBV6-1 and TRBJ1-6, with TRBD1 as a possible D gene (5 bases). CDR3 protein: CASSPQGSNSPLHF. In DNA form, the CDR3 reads TGTGCCAGCAGCCCCCAGGGTAGTAATTCACCCCTCCACTTT.